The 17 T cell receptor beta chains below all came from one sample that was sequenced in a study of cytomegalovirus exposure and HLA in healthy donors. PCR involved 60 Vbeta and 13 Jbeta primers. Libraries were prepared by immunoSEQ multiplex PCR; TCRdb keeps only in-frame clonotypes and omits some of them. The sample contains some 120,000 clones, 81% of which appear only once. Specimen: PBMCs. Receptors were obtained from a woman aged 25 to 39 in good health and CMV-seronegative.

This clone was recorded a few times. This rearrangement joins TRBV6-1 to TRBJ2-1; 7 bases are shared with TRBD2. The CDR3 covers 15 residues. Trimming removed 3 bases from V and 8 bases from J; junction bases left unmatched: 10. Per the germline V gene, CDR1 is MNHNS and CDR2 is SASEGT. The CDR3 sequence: CASSDYLAGAYEQFF. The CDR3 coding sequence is TGTGCCAGCAGTGATTATTTGGCGGGAGCGTATGAGCAGTTCTTC.

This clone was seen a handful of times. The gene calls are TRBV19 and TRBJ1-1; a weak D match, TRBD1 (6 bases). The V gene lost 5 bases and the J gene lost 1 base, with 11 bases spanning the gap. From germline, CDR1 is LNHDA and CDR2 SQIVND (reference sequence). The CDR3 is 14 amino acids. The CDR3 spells CASSATGQNTEAFF. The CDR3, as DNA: TGTGCCAGTAGTGCGACGGGACAGAACACTGAAGCTTTCTTT.

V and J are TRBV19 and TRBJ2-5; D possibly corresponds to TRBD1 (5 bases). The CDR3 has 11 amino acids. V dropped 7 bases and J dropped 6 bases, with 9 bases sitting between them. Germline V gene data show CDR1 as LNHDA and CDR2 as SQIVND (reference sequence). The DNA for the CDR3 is TGTGCCAGTATGGCAGGGCAGACCCAGTACTTC. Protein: CASMAGQTQYF.

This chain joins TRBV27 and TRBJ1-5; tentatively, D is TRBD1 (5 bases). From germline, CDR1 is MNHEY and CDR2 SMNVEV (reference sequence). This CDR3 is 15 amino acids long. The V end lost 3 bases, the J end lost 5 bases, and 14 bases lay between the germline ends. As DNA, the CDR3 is TGTGCCAGCAGTTTTCAGGGCGGAATCGATCAGCCCCAGCATTTT. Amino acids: CASSFQGGIDQPQHF.

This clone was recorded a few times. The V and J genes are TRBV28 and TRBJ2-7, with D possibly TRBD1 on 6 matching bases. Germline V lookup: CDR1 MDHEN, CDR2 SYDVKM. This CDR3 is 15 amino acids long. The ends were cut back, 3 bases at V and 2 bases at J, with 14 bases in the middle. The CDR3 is CASSFMAGVTYEQYF. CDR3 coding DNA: TGTGCCAGCAGTTTCATGGCAGGGGTGACCTACGAGCAGTACTTC.

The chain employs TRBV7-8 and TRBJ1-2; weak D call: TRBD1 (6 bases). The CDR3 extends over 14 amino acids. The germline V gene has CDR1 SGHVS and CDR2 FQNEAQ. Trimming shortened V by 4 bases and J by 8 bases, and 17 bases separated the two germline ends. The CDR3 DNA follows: TGTGCCAGCAGCTCATTGCAGGGGTTCGGAGGCTACACCTTC. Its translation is CASSSLQGFGGYTF.

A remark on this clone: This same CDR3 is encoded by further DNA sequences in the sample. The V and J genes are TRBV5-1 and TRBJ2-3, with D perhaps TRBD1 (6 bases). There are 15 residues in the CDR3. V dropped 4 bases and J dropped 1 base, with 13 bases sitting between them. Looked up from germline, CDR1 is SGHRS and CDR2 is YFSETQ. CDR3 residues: CASSTDGQRTDTQYF. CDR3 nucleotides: TGCGCCAGCAGCACGGACGGACAGCGCACAGATACGCAGTATTTT.

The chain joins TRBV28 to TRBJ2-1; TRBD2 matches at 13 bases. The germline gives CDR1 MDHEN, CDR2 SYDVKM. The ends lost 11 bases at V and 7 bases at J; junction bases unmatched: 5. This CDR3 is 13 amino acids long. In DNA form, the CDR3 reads TGTGCCCCCGGACTAGCGGGAGCAAATGAGCAGTTCTTC. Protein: CAPGLAGANEQFF.

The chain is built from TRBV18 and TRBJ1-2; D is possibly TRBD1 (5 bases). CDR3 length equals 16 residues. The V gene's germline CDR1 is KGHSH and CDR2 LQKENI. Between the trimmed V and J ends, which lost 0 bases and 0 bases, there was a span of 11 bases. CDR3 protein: CASSPPGAEANYGYTF. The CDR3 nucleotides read TGTGCCAGCTCACCACCAGGGGCAGAAGCTAACTATGGCTACACCTTC.

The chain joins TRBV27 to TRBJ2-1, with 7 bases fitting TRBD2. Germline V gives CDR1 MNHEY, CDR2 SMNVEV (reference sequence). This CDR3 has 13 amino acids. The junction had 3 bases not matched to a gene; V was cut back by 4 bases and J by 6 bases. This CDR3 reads CASSWTRGNEQFF. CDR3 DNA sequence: TGTGCCAGCAGTTGGACTAGGGGCAATGAGCAGTTCTTC.

CDR3 nucleotides: TGTGCCAGCAGCATAGGCGGGGGACAAGAGACCCAGTACTTC. Translating it yields CASSIGGGQETQYF. V and J are TRBV7-9 and TRBJ2-5, with 7 bases aligning to TRBD2. Germline-derived CDR1 and CDR2 are SEHNR and FQNEAQ (reference sequence). This CDR3 contains 14 residues. The V segment lost 5 bases and the J segment 2 bases; nucleotides outside the gene matches: 5.

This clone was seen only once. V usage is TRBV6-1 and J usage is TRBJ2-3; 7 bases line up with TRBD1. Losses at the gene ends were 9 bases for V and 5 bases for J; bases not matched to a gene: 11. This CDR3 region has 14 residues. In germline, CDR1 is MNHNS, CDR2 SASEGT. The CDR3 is CASVSGTARDTQYF. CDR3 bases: TGTGCCAGTGTGTCCGGGACAGCCAGAGATACGCAGTATTTT.

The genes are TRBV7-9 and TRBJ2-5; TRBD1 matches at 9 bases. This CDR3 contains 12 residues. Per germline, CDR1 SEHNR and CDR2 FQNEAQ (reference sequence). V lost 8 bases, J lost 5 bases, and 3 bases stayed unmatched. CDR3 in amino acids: CASVDRGETQYF. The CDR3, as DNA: TGTGCCAGCGTCGACAGGGGGGAGACCCAGTACTTC.

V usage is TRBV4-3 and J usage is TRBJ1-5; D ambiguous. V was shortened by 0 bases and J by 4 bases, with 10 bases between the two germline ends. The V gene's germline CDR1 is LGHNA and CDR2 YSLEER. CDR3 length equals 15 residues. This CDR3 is CASSQDRFSNQPQHF. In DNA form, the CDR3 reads TGCGCCAGCAGCCAAGATCGCTTCAGTAATCAGCCCCAGCATTTT.

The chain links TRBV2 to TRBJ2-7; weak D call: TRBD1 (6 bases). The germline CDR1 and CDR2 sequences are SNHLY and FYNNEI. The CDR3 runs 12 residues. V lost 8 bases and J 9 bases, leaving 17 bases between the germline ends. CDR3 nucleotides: TGTGCCAGCTCTCTAGGTAGGGGGACGCAGTACTTC. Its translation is CASSLGRGTQYF.

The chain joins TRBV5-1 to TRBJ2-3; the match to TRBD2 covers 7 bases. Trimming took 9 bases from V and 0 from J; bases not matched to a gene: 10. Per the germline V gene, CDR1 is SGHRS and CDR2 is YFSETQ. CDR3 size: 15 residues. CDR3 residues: CAISPRDYSTDTQYF. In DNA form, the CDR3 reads TGCGCCATCTCACCCCGGGACTACAGCACAGATACGCAGTATTTT.

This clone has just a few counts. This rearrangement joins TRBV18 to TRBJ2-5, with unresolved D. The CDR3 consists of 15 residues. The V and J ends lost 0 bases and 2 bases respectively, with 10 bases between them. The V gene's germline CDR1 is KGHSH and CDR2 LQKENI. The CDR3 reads CASSPPGSGQETQYF. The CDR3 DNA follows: TGTGCCAGCTCACCACCTGGTTCAGGACAAGAGACCCAGTACTTC.